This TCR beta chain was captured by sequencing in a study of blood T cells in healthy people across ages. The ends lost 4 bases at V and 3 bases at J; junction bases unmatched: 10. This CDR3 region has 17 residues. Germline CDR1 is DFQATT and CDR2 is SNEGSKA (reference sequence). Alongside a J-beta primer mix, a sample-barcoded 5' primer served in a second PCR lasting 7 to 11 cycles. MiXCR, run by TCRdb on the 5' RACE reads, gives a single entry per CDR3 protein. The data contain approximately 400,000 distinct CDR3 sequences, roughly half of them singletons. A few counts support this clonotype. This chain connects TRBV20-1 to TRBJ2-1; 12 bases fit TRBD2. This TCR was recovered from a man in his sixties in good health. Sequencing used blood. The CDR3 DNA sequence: TGCAGTGCTATCGACCCCCGACTAGCGGGAGTCTACAATGAGCAGTTCTTC. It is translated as CSAIDPRLAGVYNEQFF.